This entry lists 19 T cell receptor beta chains sequenced from one sample in a study of breast tumors, draining lymph nodes, adjacent tissues (dated by TCRdb to the mid-2010s). The library was generated by multiplex PCR. For sequencing, an Illumina HiSeq 2000 was employed. Using fastp trimming at Q25 and MiXCR clonotype assembly, TCRdb reanalyzed the public sequencing data and kept in-frame beta chains. Each entry merges the rows of one CDR3 protein and shows their most common DNA and genes. This sample gives about 21,000 distinct CDR3 sequences in total; roughly two fifths of them show up just once. The top ten constitute roughly 24% of the sample. Sequencing was done on a sample of breast tumor tissue. Receptor source: a female donor with breast cancer. Some clones in this sample may be carry-over from other donors' samples.

The gene calls are TRBV11-3 and TRBJ2-5; D perhaps matches TRBD2 (5 bases). Trimming pared 2 bases from V and 5 bases from J, leaving 12 bases between. This CDR3 has 14 amino acids. Germline V gives CDR1 SGHNT, CDR2 YENEEA. As DNA, the CDR3 is TGTGCCAGCAGCTTACGGGGAGTAGTGGAGACCCAGTACTTC. This codes for CASSLRGVVETQYF.

At least ten counts were recorded for this clonotype. This chain joins TRBV5-1 and TRBJ2-7; no clear D. This CDR3 contains 13 residues. In germline, CDR1 is SGHRS, CDR2 YFSETQ. Trimming stripped 3 bases from V and 0 bases from J, with 7 bases between. The CDR3 protein is CASSYLASYEQYF. CDR3 DNA sequence: TGCGCCAGCAGCTACCTGGCCTCCTACGAGCAGTACTTC.

The chain employs TRBV9 and TRBJ1-3; D not resolved. The CDR3 length is 15 residues. CDR1 and CDR2 from the germline V gene are SGDLS and YYNGEE. Deletions cut 0 bases from V and 2 bases from J, with 9 bases between. For the CDR3, the DNA is TGTGCCAGCAGCGTAGAGGCCCAACCTGGAAACACCATATATTTT. This gives the protein CASSVEAQPGNTIYF.

This clonotype is deemed medium-sized. J is TRBJ2-3 and V is TRBV7-9; D gene uncertain. The V gene lost 1 base and the J gene lost 6 bases, with 5 bases spanning the gap. CDR3 length equals 12 residues. Germline-derived CDR1 and CDR2 are SEHNR and FQNEAQ (reference sequence). The CDR3 DNA reads TGTGCCAGCAGCTTAGGGCGGGATACGCAGTATTTT. As protein: CASSLGRDTQYF. The full variable domain, completed using reference TRBV7-9 and TRBJ2-3, is DTGVSQNPRHKITKRGQNVTFRCDPISEHNRLYWYRQTLGQGPEFLTYFQNEAQLEKSRLLSDRFSAERPKGSFSTLEIQRTEQGDSAMYLCASSLGRDTQYFGPGTRLTVL.

For this clonotype: The junction and the germline gene differ at one end; a read error may be behind it. The chain links TRBV15 to TRBJ1-4; D gene unclear. The germline V gene has CDR1 LNHNV and CDR2 YYDKDF (reference sequence). The CDR3 covers 14 residues. CDR3 in amino acids: CASSTVGCSEPLFF. CDR3 nucleotide sequence: TGCGCCAGCAGCACCGTGGGTTGCTCTGAACCACTGTTTTTT.

This clonotype was counted many times. The rearrangement uses TRBV9 and TRBJ1-5; D call uncertain. The CDR3 spans 13 residues. V lost 0 bases, J lost 7 bases, and 8 bases lay in between. From germline, CDR1 is SGDLS and CDR2 YYNGEE. The CDR3 is CASSVEGWQPQHF. The CDR3 DNA follows: TGTGCCAGCAGCGTAGAAGGTTGGCAGCCCCAGCATTTT. Full variable domain (rest looked up from reference TRBV9 and TRBJ1-5): DSGVTQTPKHLITATGQRVTLRCSPRSGDLSVYWYQQSLDQGLQFLIQYYNGEERAKGNILERFSAQQFPDLHSELNLSSLELGDSALYFCASSVEGWQPQHFGDGTRLSIL.

This clonotype was observed many times. The chain employs TRBV19 and TRBJ2-7; no clear D gene. Germline V gene sequence: CDR1 LNHDA, CDR2 SQIVND (reference sequence). V lost 1 base and J lost 3, with 13 bases in between. The CDR3 has 15 residues. The CDR3 region has the DNA TGTGCCAGTAGTATAGCGGGCAGGCGCCACTACGAGCAGTACTTC. Translated: CASSIAGRRHYEQYF.

About this clonotype: A much larger clone differs by one base, so this may be a read error. This chain joins TRBV2 and TRBJ2-1; 8 bases match TRBD2. CDR1 SNHLY and CDR2 FYNNEI come from the germline V gene. CDR3 length equals 15 residues. The V gene end was trimmed by 6 bases and the J gene end by 7 bases; junction bases not matched to a gene: 11. CDR3 nucleotide sequence: TGTGCCAGCAGGGCCGGGATTAGCGGGAAAAATGAGCAGTTCTTC. Residues: CASRAGISGKNEQFF.

The table lists this clonotype with a count of one. The chain links TRBV10-3 to TRBJ2-7, with unresolved D. Germline V CDR1 and CDR2: ENHRY, SYGVKD. The CDR3 loop spans 12 amino acids. V lost 3 bases and J 6 bases, leaving 9 bases between the germline ends. The CDR3 region has the DNA TGTGCCATCAGTGAACAAGTTGCCGAGCAGTACTTC. Translated, it gives CAISEQVAEQYF.

With respect to this clonotype: This may come from a read error, since a much larger clone is one base off. The chain couples TRBV20-1 to TRBJ1-5; D ambiguous. CDR1 is DFQATT and CDR2 is SNEGSKA in the germline V gene (reference sequence). V lost 5 bases, J lost 4 bases, and 9 bases lay in between. The CDR3 covers 12 residues. CDR3 DNA sequence: TGCAGTGCTTGGACGGTGAATCAGCCCCAGCATTTT. Residues: CSAWTVNQPQHF.

The CDR3 protein is CASSGQGAGFYEQYF. In DNA, the CDR3 is TGTGCCAGCAGTGGACAGGGGGCGGGTTTTTACGAGCAGTACTTC. The V and J genes are TRBV6-5 and TRBJ2-7, with 11 bases identical to TRBD1. The J segment lost 4 bases and the V segment lost 5 bases, leaving 7 bases of the junction unmatched. In germline, CDR1 is MNHEY, CDR2 SVGAGI. This CDR3 has 15 residues.

The genes are TRBV11-2 and TRBJ2-2; 9 bases agree with TRBD2. The CDR3 loop spans 16 amino acids. V gave up 0 bases and J gave up 1 base; unmatched junction bases: 0. From germline, CDR1 is SGHAT and CDR2 FQNNGV. The CDR3 region has the DNA TGTGCCAGCAGCTTAGAAGCGGGAGGGAACACCGGGGAGCTGTTTTTT. Translated: CASSLEAGGNTGELFF. The complete variable domain, with remaining parts taken from reference TRBV11-2 and TRBJ2-2, reads EAGVAQSPRYKIIEKRQSVAFWCNPISGHATLYWYQQILGQGPKLLIQFQNNGVVDDSQLPKDRFSAERLKGVDSTLKIQPAKLEDSAVYLCASSLEAGGNTGELFFGEGSRLTVL.

The V gene is TRBV5-4, the J gene TRBJ2-1; D is ambiguous. Trimming shortened V by 1 base and J by 6 bases, and 2 bases separated the two germline ends. The V gene's germline CDR1 is SGHNT and CDR2 YYREEE (reference sequence). This CDR3 has 11 residues. DNA for the CDR3: TGTGCCAGCAGCTTGACCAATGAGCAGTTCTTC. This sequence encodes CASSLTNEQFF.

This clonotype was picked up a small number of times. V is TRBV19 and J is TRBJ1-5; no clear D gene. In germline, CDR1 is LNHDA, CDR2 SQIVND (reference sequence). Trimming took 8 bases from V and 3 from J, leaving 11 bases between them. The CDR3 length is 13 residues. In nucleotides, the CDR3 is TGTGCCAGTCGCCGGGCCTTCAATCAGCCCCAGCATTTT. Translating it yields CASRRAFNQPQHF.

The chain combines TRBV27 with TRBJ2-2; D gene ambiguous. V lost 8 bases and J lost 6, with 13 bases in between. CDR3 length: 13 amino acids. Looked up from germline, CDR1 is MNHEY and CDR2 is SMNVEV (reference sequence). The CDR3 is CASSSFRAGELFF. CDR3 nucleotide sequence: TGTGCCAGCTCATCATTCCGAGCCGGGGAGCTGTTTTTT.

There are many counts of this clonotype. The chain links TRBV7-6 to TRBJ1-6; D ambiguous. The CDR3 sequence is 13 residues long. CDR1 is SGHVS, CDR2 FNYEAQ, per germline. Deletions cut 2 bases from V and 11 bases from J, with 10 bases between. This chain's CDR3 is CASSLWVGTPLHF. In nucleotides, the CDR3 is TGTGCCAGCAGCTTATGGGTCGGGACACCCCTCCACTTT.

There are many counts of this clonotype. V is TRBV7-2 and J is TRBJ2-3; TRBD2 might be the D (5 bases). The V end lost 5 bases, the J end lost 4 bases, and 22 bases lay between the germline ends. CDR3 length: 17 amino acids. Per the germline V gene, CDR1 is SGHTA and CDR2 is FQGNSA. The CDR3 sequence: CASSPYRQRSGSDTQYF. In nucleotides, the CDR3 is TGTGCCAGCAGCCCCTATAGGCAGCGGTCCGGCTCAGATACGCAGTATTTT. Drawing the rest from reference TRBV7-2 and TRBJ2-3, the complete variable domain is GAGVSQSPSNKVTEKGKDVELRCDPISGHTALYWYRQSLGQGLEFLIYFQGNSAPDKSGLPSDRFSAERTGGSVSTLTIQRTQQEDSAVYLCASSPYRQRSGSDTQYFGPGTRLTVL.

The genes are TRBV7-8 and TRBJ2-7; TRBD1 aligns across 8 bases. Unmatched junction bases numbered 6, after V lost 1 base and J lost 7 bases. Per the germline V gene, CDR1 is SGHVS and CDR2 is FQNEAQ. CDR3 length: 14 amino acids. CDR3 DNA: TGTGCCAGCAGCTTAGGTGACAGGGGTTCGGAGCAGTACTTC. It encodes CASSLGDRGSEQYF.

This chain links TRBV2 with TRBJ2-2; D might be TRBD1 (5 bases). The CDR3 runs 17 residues. The V and J ends lost 0 bases and 5 bases respectively, with 16 bases between them. Germline V gene sequence: CDR1 SNHLY, CDR2 FYNNEI. In nucleotides, the CDR3 is TGTGCCAGCAGTGAAGCGCAGGCAGGGCTCGGAACCGGGGAGCTGTTTTTT. Amino acid sequence: CASSEAQAGLGTGELFF.